These 24 T cell receptor beta chains came from one sample sequenced in a study of blood T cell repertoires in COVID-19. Sequencing was performed with immunoSEQ multiplex PCR; in TCRdb, only in-frame clones are kept and a portion is missing. The sample lists under 55,000 clones, 79% occurring once. The specimen was peripheral blood. The receptor set was obtained from a man in his 70s with acute or convalescent COVID-19.

J is TRBJ2-1 and V is TRBV3-1 (or the pseudogene TRBV3-2); TRBD2 aligns across 10 bases. The trim removed 4 bases at V and 1 base at J, leaving 4 bases unmatched. Per the germline V gene, CDR1 is LGHDT and CDR2 is YNNKEL (reference sequence). This CDR3 contains 16 residues. CDR3 nucleotide sequence: TGTGCCAGCAGCCGGGAGACTAGCGGGTCCTACAATGAGCAGTTCTTC. This sequence encodes CASSRETSGSYNEQFF.

CDR3 bases: TGTGCCAGCAGTCCCCGAAGTGTATGGGAGTCTTCAAACATTCAGTACTTC. It is translated as CASSPRSVWESSNIQYF. The rearrangement uses TRBV27 and TRBJ2-4; possibly TRBD2 for D (5 bases). The V gene lost 5 bases and the J gene lost 6 bases, with 23 bases spanning the gap. The germline V gene encodes CDR1 MNHEY and CDR2 SMNVEV (reference sequence). The CDR3 runs to 17 residues.

The chain uses TRBV5-1 and TRBJ2-1; TRBD2 matches 13 bases. J lost 9 bases, V lost 4 bases, and 7 bases had no gene match. The CDR3 loop spans 15 amino acids. Germline CDR1 and CDR2: SGHRS and YFSETQ. As DNA, the CDR3 is TGCGCCAGCAGCCTAACTAGCGGGGGGGGCGGTGAGCAGTTCTTC. This sequence encodes CASSLTSGGGGEQFF.

The rearrangement uses TRBV19 and TRBJ2-1; 13 nucleotides align to TRBD2. With V trimmed by 5 bases and J by 3 bases, 4 bases remained unmatched. The CDR3 extends over 16 amino acids. CDR1 and CDR2 (germline): LNHDA, SQIVND (reference sequence). As DNA, the CDR3 is TGTGCCAGTAGTGTGGGACTAGCGGGGAACTACAATGAGCAGTTCTTC. Translating it yields CASSVGLAGNYNEQFF.

The rearrangement links TRBV20-1 to TRBJ2-7; D call uncertain. Trimming shortened V by 7 bases and J by 4 bases, and 11 bases separated the two germline ends. The CDR3 loop spans 11 amino acids. Germline V gene lookup returns CDR1 DFQATT and CDR2 SNEGSKA (reference sequence). The CDR3 DNA reads TGCAGTGTTAAAAAGACTTACGAGCAGTACTTC. Translation: CSVKKTYEQYF.

This chain uses TRBV28 with TRBJ1-2, with D possibly being TRBD1 (6 bases). CDR1 is MDHEN, CDR2 SYDVKM, per germline. V lost 6 bases to trimming and J lost 2 bases, with 10 bases between them. The CDR3 length is 13 residues. The CDR3 bases are TGTGCCAGCAGCCAACAGGGAAACTATGGCTACACCTTC. Protein sequence: CASSQQGNYGYTF.

The chain joins TRBV30 to TRBJ2-7; 7 bases line up with TRBD1. From germline, CDR1 is GTSNPN and CDR2 SVGIG (reference sequence). J was trimmed by 0 bases and V by 5 bases; bases with no gene match: 7. The CDR3 spans 14 residues. DNA of the CDR3: TGTGCCTGGGCGACAGGGCAACCCTCCTACGAGCAGTACTTC. This codes for CAWATGQPSYEQYF.

The CDR3 is CAGDRDNTRGEQYF. CDR3 bases: TGTGCCGGGGACAGGGACAATACCCGGGGCGAGCAGTACTTC. The chain links TRBV30 to TRBJ2-7; 9 bases align to TRBD1. This CDR3 contains 14 residues. Per germline, CDR1 GTSNPN and CDR2 SVGIG (reference sequence). Trimming at V came to 8 bases and at J to 6 bases, leaving 14 bases not matched to a gene.

V and J are TRBV27 and TRBJ2-2; D gene unclear. The CDR3 is 14 residues long. Between the trimmed V and J ends, which lost 3 bases and 1 base, there was a span of 6 bases. CDR1 and CDR2 from the germline V gene are MNHEY and SMNVEV (reference sequence). CDR3 nucleotides: TGTGCCAGCAGTTTTAGCAGGAACACCGGGGAGCTGTTTTTT. Residues: CASSFSRNTGELFF.

The V call is TRBV5-4, the J call TRBJ2-1; possibly TRBD2 for D (6 bases). This CDR3 spans 16 amino acids. Deletions cut 4 bases from V and 3 bases from J, with 17 bases between. Germline V gene lookup returns CDR1 SGHNT and CDR2 YYREEE (reference sequence). CDR3 region: CASSPRGKVLYNEQFF. CDR3 in DNA: TGTGCCAGCAGCCCCCGGGGGAAAGTTCTCTACAATGAGCAGTTCTTC. Variable domain in full (rest from reference TRBV5-4 and TRBJ2-1): ETGVTQSPTHLIKTRGQQVTLRCSSQSGHNTVSWYQQALGQGPQFIFQYYREEENGRGNFPPRFSGLQFPNYSSELNVNALELDDSALYLCASSPRGKVLYNEQFFGPGTRLTVL.

This chain joins TRBV5-1 and TRBJ2-1; 7 bases line up with TRBD2. V gave up 0 bases and J gave up 4 bases; unmatched junction bases: 4. Germline values: CDR1 SGHRS, CDR2 YFSETQ. This CDR3 spans 15 amino acids. The CDR3: CASSLGTSVYNEQFF. The CDR3 DNA reads as TGCGCCAGCAGCTTGGGTACTAGCGTGTACAATGAGCAGTTCTTC. Based on the CDR3 plus reference TRBV5-1 and TRBJ2-1, the full variable domain is KAGVTQTPRYLIKTRGQQVTLSCSPISGHRSVSWYQQTPGQGLQFLFEYFSETQRNKGNFPGRFSGRQFSNSRSEMNVSTLELGDSALYLCASSLGTSVYNEQFFGPGTRLTVL.

The chain couples TRBV18 to TRBJ2-3; TRBD2 matches 9 bases. After removal of 5 bases from V and 0 bases from J, the junction contained 6 bases not matched to a gene. CDR3 length: 16 residues. From germline, CDR1 is KGHSH and CDR2 LQKENI. For the CDR3, the DNA is TGTGCCAGCTCAGCCGGGACTAGCAGAAGCACAGATACGCAGTATTTT. Its protein is CASSAGTSRSTDTQYF. Variable domain in full (rest from reference TRBV18 and TRBJ2-3): NAGVMQNPRHLVRRRGQEARLRCSPMKGHSHVYWYRQLPEEGLKFMVYLQKENIIDESGMPKERFSAEFPKEGPSILRIQQVVRGDSAAYFCASSAGTSRSTDTQYFGPGTRLTVL.

In this sample, this clone turned up a few times. The chain couples TRBV6-6 to TRBJ1-5; D unclear. With 10 bases removed from V and 2 bases from J, the gap between germline ends came to 15 bases. The germline V gene has CDR1 MNHNY and CDR2 SVGAGI (reference sequence). There are 14 residues in the CDR3. CDR3 amino acids: CATTRVGGNQPQHF. The CDR3 DNA sequence: TGTGCCACAACGCGGGTGGGAGGCAATCAGCCCCAGCATTTT.

The V gene is TRBV4-1, the J gene TRBJ1-3, with D maybe TRBD1 (6 bases). Trimming removed 3 bases at V and 3 bases at J, with 18 bases between. The germline gives CDR1 MGHRA, CDR2 YSYEKL. The CDR3 covers 17 residues. In DNA form, the CDR3 reads TGCGCCAGCAGCCAGCGAATGCAACAGGGAAGTGGAAACACCATATATTTT. This gives the protein CASSQRMQQGSGNTIYF.

The chain combines TRBV9 with TRBJ1-3; no definite D call. The CDR3 has 13 amino acids. Germline V lookup: CDR1 SGDLS, CDR2 YYNGEE. The germline V and J ends were trimmed by 2 bases and 0 bases, with 3 bases remaining between them. The CDR3 nucleotides are TGTGCCAGCAGCGTTAGCTCTGGAAACACCATATATTTT. Translating gives CASSVSSGNTIYF.

This clone was picked up one time. The chain uses TRBV5-1 and TRBJ2-7; D remains ambiguous. This CDR3 has 15 residues. Per the germline V gene, CDR1 is SGHRS and CDR2 is YFSETQ. V was pared by 2 bases and J by 0 bases, with 12 bases between. The CDR3 nucleotides read TGCGCCAGCAGCTTATCAGCGACTGGCTCCTACGAGCAGTACTTC. It specifies CASSLSATGSYEQYF.

The chain is built from TRBV7-2 and TRBJ2-1, with TRBD2 matching 11 bases. This CDR3 comprises 15 residues. Germline CDR1 is SGHTA and CDR2 is FQGNSA. V lost 4 bases to trimming and J lost 10 bases; unmatched junction nucleotides: 9. In DNA, the CDR3 is TGTGCCAGCAGCTCCGACCCACTAGCGGGAGTCGAGCAGTTCTTC. It encodes CASSSDPLAGVEQFF.

The V call is TRBV28, the J call TRBJ2-7, with 7 positions matching TRBD1. Germline trimming cut 9 bases from V and 12 bases from J; bases unmatched to any gene: 5. Germline V gives CDR1 MDHEN, CDR2 SYDVKM. The CDR3 extends over 9 amino acids. CDR3 amino acids: CARPGQRYF. CDR3 DNA: TGTGCCAGGCCGGGACAGAGGTACTTC.

The chain joins TRBV12-5 to TRBJ1-4; 8 bases are a match to TRBD1. The ends lost 1 base at V and 6 bases at J; junction bases unmatched: 1. The CDR3 is 14 residues long. Germline lookup yields CDR1 LGHNT and CDR2 FRNRAP. The CDR3, as DNA: TGTGCTAGTGGTTTGGGACAGGGGTATGAAAAACTGTTTTTT. The encoded protein is CASGLGQGYEKLFF.

The chain links TRBV19 to TRBJ1-6; the D gene is possibly TRBD1 (6 bases). Trimming left V 5 bases short and J 6 bases short, with 17 bases between. There are 16 residues in the CDR3. The V gene's germline CDR1 is LNHDA and CDR2 SQIVND (reference sequence). The CDR3 bases are TGTGCCAGTAGTGGCTTGAGGGGGTCAACTAATTCACCCCTCCACTTT. This codes for CASSGLRGSTNSPLHF.

The J gene is TRBJ2-1, the V gene TRBV7-9; D might be TRBD2 (6 bases). Germline V gene data show CDR1 as SEHNR and CDR2 as FQNEAQ (reference sequence). The CDR3 spans 12 residues. The V end lost 11 bases, the J end lost 8 bases, and 16 bases lay between the germline ends. The DNA of the CDR3 is TGTGCCGGGAGGCGGGGTGGGCATGAGCAGTTCTTC. This encodes CAGRRGGHEQFF.

The V gene is TRBV6-5, the J gene TRBJ1-2; 9 bases line up with TRBD1. J gave up 7 bases and V 0 bases, and 3 bases lay outside the gene matches. The CDR3 is 14 amino acids. CDR1 and CDR2 (germline): MNHEY, SVGAGI. The CDR3 loop reads CASSYSTGGGGYTF. The CDR3 coding sequence is TGTGCCAGCAGTTACTCGACAGGGGGGGGTGGCTACACCTTC.

The rearrangement uses TRBV30 and TRBJ2-7; D is unresolved. V lost 3 bases, J lost 0 bases, and 6 bases lay in between. The V gene's germline CDR1 is GTSNPN and CDR2 SVGIG (reference sequence). The CDR3 is 12 amino acids. CDR3 DNA: TGTGCCTGGAGAGACATCTCCTACGAGCAGTACTTC. It yields the protein CAWRDISYEQYF.

The rearrangement uses TRBV6-5 and TRBJ2-5; D perhaps matches TRBD2 (6 bases). Trimming stripped 10 bases from V and 2 bases from J, with 20 bases between. The CDR3 totals 15 residues. Germline CDR1 is MNHEY and CDR2 is SVGAGI. The CDR3 loop is CAISFRGTFQETQYF. The CDR3 DNA is TGTGCCATCTCGTTTCGCGGGACTTTTCAAGAGACCCAGTACTTC.